The 20 T cell receptor beta chains below all came from one sample that was sequenced in a study of PD-L1 blockade in urothelial cancer. Some clones are missing from TCRdb's copy, which holds only in-frame ones; the method was immunoSEQ multiplex PCR. This table has approximately 94,000 clones, about nine tenths appearing once. The time point here: pretreatment peripheral blood. Sequences were derived from PBMCs, sampled around atezolizumab (anti-PD-L1) treatment. The receptors here all came from a man in his sixties with urothelial cancer.

The chain's CDR3 is CASSKDGLNTGELFF. For the CDR3, the DNA is TGTGCCAGCAGTAAAGACGGACTTAACACCGGGGAGCTGTTTTTT. This chain uses TRBV6-4 with TRBJ2-2; D perhaps matches TRBD2 (5 bases). In germline, CDR1 is MRHNA, CDR2 SNTAGT. This CDR3 has 15 amino acids. V was trimmed by 5 bases and J by 2 bases, leaving 12 bases between them.

The rearrangement links TRBV6-5 to TRBJ2-1, with a tentative D call TRBD2 (6 bases). The CDR3 sequence is 15 residues long. V was shortened by 6 bases and J by 0 bases, with 12 bases between the two germline ends. CDR1 and CDR2 from the germline V gene are MNHEY and SVGAGI. CDR3 amino acids: CASSPSAYSYNEQFF. CDR3 nucleotide sequence: TGTGCCAGCAGCCCTAGCGCTTACTCCTACAATGAGCAGTTCTTC.

J is TRBJ2-2 and V is TRBV7-6, with 10 positions matching TRBD1. From germline, CDR1 is SGHVS and CDR2 FNYEAQ. Losses at the gene ends were 0 bases for V and 4 bases for J; bases not matched to a gene: 8. CDR3 length equals 18 residues. The CDR3 nucleotides are TGTGCCAGCAGCTTAGCCGCCGCGGGACAGGGGAGCACCGGGGAGCTGTTTTTT. Translated: CASSLAAAGQGSTGELFF. Combining the CDR3 with reference TRBV7-6 and TRBJ2-2 gives the whole variable domain GAGVSQSPRYKVTKRGQDVALRCDPISGHVSLYWYRQALGQGPEFLTYFNYEAQQDKSGLPNDRFSAERPEGSISTLTIQRTEQRDSAMYRCASSLAAAGQGSTGELFFGEGSRLTVL.

The rearrangement joins TRBV7-6 to TRBJ1-2, with TRBD1 as a possible D gene (6 bases). There are 14 residues in the CDR3. Germline V gives CDR1 SGHVS, CDR2 FNYEAQ. Trimming took off 2 bases at V and 4 bases at J, with 11 bases between the two ends. CDR3 loop: CASSLLGGAYGYTF. The CDR3 DNA reads TGTGCCAGCAGCTTATTAGGGGGAGCCTATGGCTACACCTTC.

The chain recombines TRBV19 with TRBJ2-3; the D is unclear. Germline loops: CDR1 LNHDA, CDR2 SQIVND (reference sequence). The CDR3 runs to 14 residues. Trimming stripped 3 bases from V and 2 bases from J, with 9 bases between. CDR3 in amino acids: CASSIRGFTDTQYF. The DNA for the CDR3 is TGTGCCAGTAGTATCCGCGGATTCACAGATACGCAGTATTTT.

J is TRBJ1-1 and V is TRBV25-1, with 11 bases fitting TRBD1. The CDR3 runs to 14 residues. Germline CDR1 is MGHDK and CDR2 is SYGVNS. Trimming removed 2 bases from V and 10 bases from J; junction bases left unmatched: 6. This chain's CDR3 is CASSEPGTGGRAFF. The CDR3 DNA reads TGTGCCAGCAGTGAACCGGGGACAGGGGGACGAGCTTTCTTT.

The rearrangement links TRBV5-1 to TRBJ1-4; D ambiguous. V was clipped by 6 bases and J by 8 bases, with 8 bases between them. Germline V CDR1 and CDR2: SGHRS, YFSETQ. This CDR3 has 11 amino acids. The CDR3 spells CASTAGEKLFF. DNA for the CDR3: TGCGCCAGCACAGCAGGAGAAAAACTGTTTTTT.

The V gene is TRBV7-9, the J gene TRBJ2-1; the D is unclear. Germline V gives CDR1 SEHNR, CDR2 FQNEAQ (reference sequence). Between the trimmed V and J ends, which lost 7 bases and 3 bases, there was a span of 7 bases. The CDR3 extends over 12 amino acids. The CDR3: CASNAGYNEQFF. CDR3 coding DNA: TGTGCCAGCAATGCAGGCTACAATGAGCAGTTCTTC.

This clone came up once. J is TRBJ1-1 and V is TRBV13, with a possible D match to TRBD1 (5 bases). CDR3 length: 18 amino acids. The V end was cut by 2 bases, the J end by 1 base, with 20 bases between. Germline loops: CDR1 PRHDT, CDR2 FYEKMQ (reference sequence). CDR3 sequence (DNA): TGTGCCAGCAGCTTACTGGGGACTAGAACCTCTGGGAACACTGAAGCTTTCTTT. Protein: CASSLLGTRTSGNTEAFF.

V usage is TRBV28 and J usage is TRBJ1-6, with D maybe TRBD1 (5 bases). CDR1 is MDHEN and CDR2 is SYDVKM in the germline V gene. V was pared by 8 bases and J by 7 bases, with 15 bases between. This CDR3 has 14 amino acids. The CDR3 sequence: CASQGRVGNSPLHF. CDR3 in DNA: TGTGCCAGCCAGGGCAGGGTAGGGAATTCACCCCTCCACTTT.

A single count supports this clone. The V gene is TRBV28, the J gene TRBJ2-7, with TRBD2 identical over 10 bases. Germline V gene data show CDR1 as MDHEN and CDR2 as SYDVKM. The CDR3 has 16 residues. J gave up 4 bases and V 2 bases, and 8 bases lay outside the gene matches. Written as DNA, the CDR3 is TGTGCCAGCAGTTTACGGCAGCGGGAGGGCCTATACGAGCAGTACTTC. Translation gives CASSLRQREGLYEQYF.

V and J are TRBV2 and TRBJ1-5; TRBD1 might be the D (5 bases). The CDR3 runs 14 residues. Germline V CDR1 and CDR2: SNHLY, FYNNEI. Trimming left V 5 bases short and J 2 bases short, with 10 bases between. The CDR3 DNA reads TGTGCCAGCAGTTTTGACAGTGGCAATCAGCCCCAGCATTTT. It encodes CASSFDSGNQPQHF.

This clone appeared once. CDR3 loop: CASRSSGQGVATQYF. In nucleotides, the CDR3 is TGCGCCAGCAGATCTTCGGGACAGGGGGTGGCTACCCAGTACTTC. The J gene is TRBJ2-4, the V gene TRBV5-1; 11 bases line up with TRBD1. The CDR3 contains 15 residues. V dropped 5 bases and J dropped 13; count of bases not matched to a gene: 14. The germline gives CDR1 SGHRS, CDR2 YFSETQ.

The chain has TRBV10-3 and TRBJ2-7, with 8 bases fitting TRBD2. Per the germline V gene, CDR1 is ENHRY and CDR2 is SYGVKD. After removal of 7 bases from V and 7 bases from J, the junction contained 9 bases not matched to a gene. The length of the CDR3 is 13 residues. The CDR3 DNA follows: TGTGCCATCAAGGGGCTCCGGGGGGGTGAGCAGTACTTC. Translated: CAIKGLRGGEQYF.

The sample holds one count of this clone. The V and J genes are TRBV6-1 and TRBJ2-1; 12 bases map to TRBD2. The CDR3 loop spans 13 amino acids. Germline lookup yields CDR1 MNHNS and CDR2 SASEGT. J gave up 15 bases and V 6 bases, and 9 bases lay outside the gene matches. The CDR3 spells CASSDGLAGMSFF. CDR3 nucleotide sequence: TGTGCCAGCAGCGATGGACTAGCGGGAATGTCGTTCTTC.

This sequence joins TRBV6-1 and TRBJ1-2; no reliable D call. Germline lookup yields CDR1 MNHNS and CDR2 SASEGT. The CDR3 contains 14 residues. Trimming cost V 7 bases and J 9 bases, with 21 bases left between them. CDR3 loop: CASTTTALKRSYTF. CDR3 nucleotide sequence: TGTGCCAGCACAACCACAGCCTTGAAAAGAAGCTACACCTTC.

This chain joins TRBV9 and TRBJ2-1, with D possibly being TRBD1 (6 bases). Deletions cut 3 bases from V and 5 bases from J, with 15 bases between. This CDR3 spans 15 amino acids. Germline V gene sequence: CDR1 SGDLS, CDR2 YYNGEE. The CDR3 region is CASSAGVLGDNEQFF. The CDR3 DNA sequence: TGTGCCAGCAGCGCAGGGGTCCTCGGGGACAATGAGCAGTTCTTC.

The V gene is TRBV20-1, the J gene TRBJ2-7, with D uncertain. Trimming shortened V by 6 bases and J by 7 bases, and 13 bases separated the two germline ends. This CDR3 spans 11 amino acids. CDR1 and CDR2 (germline): DFQATT, SNEGSKA (reference sequence). The CDR3 region has the DNA TGCAGTGCAACACACGGAGTAGAGCAGTACTTC. Protein product: CSATHGVEQYF.

V and J are TRBV28 and TRBJ2-5; a weak D match, TRBD2 (6 bases). Germline V gives CDR1 MDHEN, CDR2 SYDVKM. V was shortened by 6 bases and J by 4 bases, with 18 bases between the two germline ends. The CDR3 covers 15 residues. In DNA, the CDR3 is TGTGCCAGCAGGCGGACTATGGCATCCTTAGAGACCCAGTACTTC. This sequence encodes CASRRTMASLETQYF.

The gene calls are TRBV11-3 and TRBJ2-1; 12 bases match TRBD2. This CDR3 contains 16 residues. The V and J ends lost 1 base and 4 bases, in that order; junction bases with no gene match: 2. Per germline, CDR1 SGHNT and CDR2 YENEEA. The CDR3 bases are TGTGCCAGCAGCTTAGGACTAGCGGGGGCTTACAATGAGCAGTTCTTC. It encodes CASSLGLAGAYNEQFF. Complete variable domain (other parts from reference TRBV11-3 and TRBJ2-1): EAGVVQSPRYKIIEKKQPVAFWCNPISGHNTLYWYLQNLGQGPELLIRYENEEAVDDSQLPKDRFSAERLKGVDSTLKIQPAELGDSAVYLCASSLGLAGAYNEQFFGPGTRLTVL.